This record concerns one T cell receptor beta chain sequence. What it binds is not known. The PCR employed 60 Vbeta primers together with 13 Jbeta primers. Libraries were prepared by immunoSEQ multiplex PCR; TCRdb keeps only in-frame clonotypes and omits some of them. This sample has about 59,000 clones, with 89% found just once. The data were obtained in a study of cytomegalovirus exposure and HLA in healthy donors. Study results and caveats: Association of a missense DCLRE1C variant with TCR beta V- and J-gene trimming was reported in a later analysis.

V shed 3 bases, J shed 4 bases, and the junction held 4 bases outside the gene matches. The CDR3 consists of 15 residues. CDR1 and CDR2 (germline): SEHNR, FQNEAQ (reference sequence). Sequencing used PBMCs. The chain carries TRBV7-9 and TRBJ1-3; 9 bases line up with TRBD1. This clonotype originated in a young man in good health and CMV-seropositive. CDR3 region: CASSLTGGRGNTIYF. In DNA, the CDR3 is TGTGCCAGCAGCTTGACAGGGGGTCGAGGAAACACCATATATTTT.